The TCR beta chain under discussion was sequenced for a study of lymphopenia after photon versus proton radiotherapy. Only in-frame clones appear in the TCRdb table, and some are missing; sequencing was by immunoSEQ multiplex PCR. The top ten clones hold approximately 10% of a sample with some 40,000 clones, around 84% of them seen once. Trimming pared 1 base from V and 7 bases from J, leaving 15 bases between. The germline CDR1 and CDR2 sequences are SGHRS and YFSETQ. This CDR3 has 14 residues. This clonotype was sampled from a woman aged 65 to 85 with pancreatic cancer. Some clones in this sample may be carry-over from other donors' samples. V is TRBV5-1 and J is TRBJ2-7; D is possibly TRBD1 (6 bases). The sample was peripheral blood, taken from a patient treated with proton-based radiotherapy. The CDR3 DNA is TGCGCCAGCAGCTTGCCCCGACAGGCAGGAGAGCAGTACTTC. Residues: CASSLPRQAGEQYF.